These 9 T cell receptor beta chains were all obtained from the same sample, sequenced in a study of blood T cell repertoires in COVID-19. Measured with immunoSEQ multiplex PCR; TCRdb has only the in-frame clones, and not every one. The table lists approximately 160,000 clones, around 80% of them singletons. The sequencing input was PBMCs or T cells enriched from blood (not recorded which). The source of these receptors is a man aged 50-59 years who had recovered from COVID-19.

This clone was counted only a few times. The CDR3 is CASSQNYDGEKLFF. CDR3 DNA sequence: TGTGCCAGCAGCCAAAACTACGATGGTGAAAAACTGTTTTTT. V and J are TRBV4-2 and TRBJ1-4; D remains ambiguous. The CDR3 has 14 residues. The germline V gene has CDR1 LGHNA and CDR2 YNFKEQ. Trimming removed 2 bases at V and 7 bases at J, with 11 bases between.

This chain uses TRBV3-1 (or the pseudogene TRBV3-2) with TRBJ2-7, with 9 nucleotides matching TRBD2. The CDR3 has 17 residues. Germline-derived CDR1 and CDR2 are LGHDT and YNNKEL (reference sequence). The trim removed 2 bases at V and 7 bases at J, leaving 15 bases unmatched. The CDR3 spells CASSQMFSSGERGEQYF. For the CDR3, the DNA is TGTGCCAGCAGCCAAATGTTTTCTAGCGGGGAGCGAGGGGAGCAGTACTTC.

The V call is TRBV27, the J call TRBJ1-2, with D maybe TRBD1 (6 bases). Trimming cost V 5 bases and J 7 bases, with 11 bases left between them. Per germline, CDR1 MNHEY and CDR2 SMNVEV (reference sequence). The CDR3 consists of 12 residues. The CDR3 is CASSKGHSGYTF. CDR3 coding DNA: TGTGCCAGCAGTAAGGGACACTCTGGCTACACCTTC.

The V call is TRBV2, the J call TRBJ1-2; D unclear. Germline V CDR1 and CDR2: SNHLY, FYNNEI. CDR3 size: 16 residues. The ends were cut back, 6 bases at V and 2 bases at J, with 19 bases in the middle. CDR3 coding DNA: TGTGCCAGCAGCCTACCGACGACTGAATCAAACTATGGCTACACCTTC. Its protein product is CASSLPTTESNYGYTF.

J is TRBJ1-1 and V is TRBV4-2; D uncertain. V lost 4 bases to trimming and J lost 1 base, with 10 bases between them. In germline, CDR1 is LGHNA, CDR2 YNFKEQ. The CDR3 extends over 14 amino acids. In DNA, the CDR3 is TGTGCCAGCAGCCTCGTCCTAGAGAACACTGAAGCTTTCTTT. Protein product: CASSLVLENTEAFF.

This chain uses TRBV7-2 with TRBJ2-5, with 8 bases identical to TRBD2. The V segment lost 2 bases and the J segment 5 bases; nucleotides outside the gene matches: 10. Germline V lookup: CDR1 SGHTA, CDR2 FQGNSA. There are 16 residues in the CDR3. The CDR3 DNA reads TGTGCCAGCAGCTTAATCGGGGGGGCATCATGGGAGACCCAGTACTTC. It translates to CASSLIGGASWETQYF.

V is TRBV16 and J is TRBJ1-2, with 9 bases aligning to TRBD1. The CDR3 runs 15 residues. Trimming at V came to 0 bases and at J to 7 bases, leaving 6 bases not matched to a gene. CDR1 is KGHSY, CDR2 FQNENV, per germline. This CDR3 reads CASSQSGTGGLGYTF. DNA of the CDR3: TGTGCCAGCAGCCAATCAGGAACAGGGGGCCTTGGCTACACCTTC.

The V gene is TRBV29-1, the J gene TRBJ1-1; 9 nucleotides match TRBD1. The CDR3 length is 16 residues. V was pared by 6 bases and J by 0 bases, with 11 bases of the junction left unmatched. CDR1 and CDR2 (germline): SQVTM, ANQGSEA. This CDR3 is CSVQWRDRVMNTEAFF. CDR3 DNA sequence: TGCAGCGTCCAATGGCGGGACAGGGTGATGAACACTGAAGCTTTCTTT.

J is TRBJ2-5 and V is TRBV5-8; D is possibly TRBD1 (7 bases). There are 14 residues in the CDR3. In germline, CDR1 is SGHTS, CDR2 YDEGEE. V lost 4 bases to trimming and J lost 5 bases, with 15 bases between them. The CDR3 loop is CASSQTQGRETQYF. For the CDR3, the DNA is TGTGCCAGCAGCCAAACACAGGGGAGGGAGACCCAGTACTTC. Full variable domain (rest looked up from reference TRBV5-8 and TRBJ2-5): EAGVTQSPTHLIKTRGQQATLRCSPISGHTSVYWYQQALGLGLQFLLWYDEGEERNRGNFPPRFSGRQFPNYSSELNVNALELEDSALYLCASSQTQGRETQYFGPGTRLLVL.